The clone carrying this T cell receptor beta chain has just one count. This record belongs to a study of blood T cell repertoires in COVID-19. Overall study: T cells, B-cell-depleted T cells, or PBMCs supplied cDNA or gDNA.

J was trimmed by 8 bases and V by 1 base; bases with no gene match: 5. The CDR3 is made up of 15 amino acids. The germline V gene has CDR1 MGHRA and CDR2 YSYEKL. Under the authors' procedure: Scientists estimated how many nucleated cells there were by amplifying reference gene primers. The table came from immunoSEQ multiplex PCR; TCRdb's copy has only in-frame clones and leaves some out. Clone size and the V and J calls come from that table; the DNA yielded D and trimming. The sample consists of about 400,000 clones, 85% to 90% of them appearing once. The chain combines TRBV4-1 with TRBJ1-4, with 9 bases lining up with TRBD1. The TCR sequence derives from a human donor in a cohort sampled during active COVID-19. Sequencing was performed on peripheral blood. CDR3 region: CASSQADRGWEKLFF. The DNA of the CDR3 is TGCGCCAGCAGCCAAGCGGACAGGGGTTGGGAAAAACTGTTTTTT.